One and the same sample provided the 22 T cell receptor beta chains below, sequenced in a study of blood T cell repertoires in COVID-19. Sequencing was performed with immunoSEQ multiplex PCR; in TCRdb, only in-frame clones are kept and a portion is missing. The table includes approximately 270,000 clones, 86% detected once. Sequencing was carried out using PBMCs or T cells enriched from blood (not recorded which). These receptors were collected from a man in his forties who had recovered from COVID-19.

Remarks on this clone: The same CDR3 also results from other DNA sequences found in this sample. The chain joins TRBV30 to TRBJ2-3; TRBD2 agrees at 8 bases. The CDR3 loop spans 13 amino acids. In germline, CDR1 is GTSNPN, CDR2 SVGIG (reference sequence). The CDR3 nucleotides are TGTGCTCTCGGGAGGGGGGCAGGGGATACGCAGTATTTT. Translated, it gives CALGRGAGDTQYF.

The rearrangement links TRBV29-1 to TRBJ1-2; a possible D gene is TRBD1 (6 bases). Germline V gene data show CDR1 as SQVTM and CDR2 as ANQGSEA. V lost 7 bases and J 2 bases, leaving 8 bases between the germline ends. CDR3 size: 11 residues. The chain's CDR3 is CSGTENYGYTF. The CDR3 bases are TGCAGCGGGACAGAAAACTATGGCTACACCTTC.

The sample holds one count of this clone. The gene calls are TRBV5-1 and TRBJ1-1, with D maybe TRBD1 (6 bases). V gave up 4 bases and J gave up 4 bases, with 17 bases separating them. The germline V gene encodes CDR1 SGHRS and CDR2 YFSETQ. The CDR3 contains 15 residues. CDR3 nucleotides: TGCGCCAGCAGCACGTCCGGGACACAAGGCACTGAAGCTTTCTTT. As protein: CASSTSGTQGTEAFF.

This clone was seen only once. The rearrangement links TRBV30 to TRBJ1-3; no clear D gene. The V end lost 2 bases, the J end lost 1 base, and 12 bases lay between the germline ends. Germline V gene sequence: CDR1 GTSNPN, CDR2 SVGIG (reference sequence). The CDR3 spans 15 residues. CDR3 residues: CAWSRGRASGNTIYF. The DNA of the CDR3 is TGTGCCTGGAGTCGGGGAAGGGCGTCTGGAAACACCATATATTTT.

J is TRBJ2-1 and V is TRBV5-1; a possible D gene is TRBD1 (6 bases). Deletions cut 6 bases from V and 4 bases from J, with 17 bases between. This CDR3 is 15 amino acids long. Per the germline V gene, CDR1 is SGHRS and CDR2 is YFSETQ. The CDR3 region is CASTPQGSAYNEQFF. The CDR3 nucleotides are TGCGCCAGCACCCCCCAGGGGAGCGCTTACAATGAGCAGTTCTTC.

J is TRBJ1-6 and V is TRBV28, with TRBD1 identical over 10 bases. There are 15 residues in the CDR3. Germline trimming cut 5 bases from V and 8 bases from J; bases unmatched to any gene: 6. Germline assignment: CDR1 MDHEN and CDR2 SYDVKM. CDR3 sequence (DNA): TGTGCCAGCAGTCTAGGGACAGGGGCGGATTCACCCCTCCACTTT. Residues: CASSLGTGADSPLHF.

The genes are TRBV10-3 and TRBJ2-1; 14 bases match TRBD2. The trim removed 6 bases at V and 5 bases at J, leaving 6 bases unmatched. CDR1 is ENHRY and CDR2 is SYGVKD in the germline V gene. The CDR3 is 16 amino acids. Here the CDR3 reads CAISDPGLAGDNEQFF. The DNA of the CDR3 is TGTGCCATCAGCGACCCGGGACTAGCGGGAGACAATGAGCAGTTCTTC.

The CDR3 loop is CASSEAGTSLNEQFF. DNA of the CDR3: TGTGCCAGCAGTGAAGCGGGGACTAGCTTAAATGAGCAGTTCTTC. This sequence joins TRBV6-1 and TRBJ2-1, with TRBD2 matching 9 bases. The CDR3 contains 15 residues. CDR1 and CDR2 from the germline V gene are MNHNS and SASEGT. The junction had 4 bases not matched to a gene; V was cut back by 0 bases and J by 7 bases.

The chain joins TRBV30 to TRBJ1-6; the D is unclear. The germline gives CDR1 GTSNPN, CDR2 SVGIG (reference sequence). Trimming removed 0 bases from V and 10 bases from J, with 16 bases in between. This CDR3 region has 15 residues. The CDR3 loop reads CAWSVEGTGLSPLHF. The DNA of the CDR3 is TGTGCCTGGAGTGTTGAAGGAACGGGTCTCTCACCCCTCCACTTT. Filled out from reference TRBV30 and TRBJ1-6, the complete variable domain reads SQTIHQWPATLVQPVGSPLSLECTVEGTSNPNLYWYRQAAGRGLQLLFYSVGIGQISSEVPQNLSASRPQDRQFILSSKKLLLSDSGFYLCAWSVEGTGLSPLHFGNGTRLTVT.

The chain joins TRBV5-4 to TRBJ2-5; TRBD2 might be the D (6 bases). CDR3 size: 16 residues. Germline assignment: CDR1 SGHNT and CDR2 YYREEE (reference sequence). Trimming shortened V by 2 bases and J by 5 bases, and 19 bases separated the two germline ends. CDR3 protein: CASSFSPMGRHETQYF. CDR3 nucleotides: TGTGCCAGCAGCTTTTCCCCCATGGGGAGGCATGAGACCCAGTACTTC. The complete variable domain, with remaining parts taken from reference TRBV5-4 and TRBJ2-5, reads ETGVTQSPTHLIKTRGQQVTLRCSSQSGHNTVSWYQQALGQGPQFIFQYYREEENGRGNFPPRFSGLQFPNYSSELNVNALELDDSALYLCASSFSPMGRHETQYFGPGTRLLVL.

The genes are TRBV7-9 and TRBJ1-1; D uncertain. Trimming left V 3 bases short and J 0 bases short, with 5 bases between. CDR1 and CDR2 (germline): SEHNR, FQNEAQ (reference sequence). The CDR3 has 13 amino acids. The CDR3 here is CASSFQMNTEAFF. The CDR3 nucleotides are TGTGCCAGCAGCTTTCAGATGAACACTGAAGCTTTCTTT.

The rearrangement joins TRBV4-2 to TRBJ1-1, with 7 bases fitting TRBD1. Germline CDR1 reads LGHNA; CDR2 reads YNFKEQ. Trimming cost V 2 bases and J 6 bases; bases outside gene matches: 9. The CDR3 is 15 amino acids. This chain's CDR3 is CASSQQLQGQAEAFF. CDR3 coding DNA: TGTGCCAGCAGCCAACAACTACAGGGGCAGGCTGAAGCTTTCTTT.

There are a few counts of this clone. The chain joins TRBV6-2 or TRBV6-3 to TRBJ2-1; 9 positions agree with TRBD2. CDR3 length equals 17 residues. V was pared by 0 bases and J by 3 bases, with 6 bases of the junction left unmatched. In germline, CDR1 is MNHEY, CDR2 SVGEGT. For the CDR3, the DNA is TGTGCCAGCAGTTACTCCCCCCCTAGCGGGGTCTACAATGAGCAGTTCTTC. It yields the protein CASSYSPPSGVYNEQFF.

The chain recombines TRBV4-1 with TRBJ1-6, with D tentatively TRBD1 (5 bases). Germline V gene lookup returns CDR1 MGHRA and CDR2 YSYEKL. The CDR3 totals 15 residues. Deletions cut 3 bases from V and 5 bases from J, with 11 bases between. CDR3: CASSHGGGDNSPLHF. For the CDR3, the DNA is TGCGCCAGCAGCCACGGCGGGGGTGATAATTCACCCCTCCACTTT.

The chain recombines TRBV24-1 with TRBJ1-2; 10 bases match TRBD1. The J segment lost 8 bases and the V segment lost 3 bases, leaving 5 bases of the junction unmatched. The CDR3 extends over 14 amino acids. The germline V gene encodes CDR1 KGHDR and CDR2 SFDVKD. CDR3 loop: CATSDRDRGDGYTF. DNA of the CDR3: TGTGCCACCAGTGATCGGGACAGGGGTGACGGCTACACCTTC.

This clone was recorded a few times. This rearrangement joins TRBV7-9 to TRBJ1-2; D unclear. Trimming took off 5 bases at V and 4 bases at J, with 14 bases between the two ends. In germline, CDR1 is SEHNR, CDR2 FQNEAQ (reference sequence). The CDR3 has 14 amino acids. CDR3 DNA sequence: TGTGCCAGCAGCCCTTCCGAGGTGGTCTATGGCTACACCTTC. Translated: CASSPSEVVYGYTF.

The rearrangement uses TRBV7-9 and TRBJ2-7; 10 bases line up with TRBD1. Germline V gene lookup returns CDR1 SEHNR and CDR2 FQNEAQ (reference sequence). The CDR3 loop spans 15 amino acids. Trimming at V came to 2 bases and at J to 7 bases, leaving 8 bases not matched to a gene. The CDR3 loop is CASSLTRQGAGEQYF. CDR3 in DNA: TGTGCCAGCAGCTTAACGCGACAGGGGGCAGGGGAGCAGTACTTC.

The rearrangement uses TRBV5-1 and TRBJ1-1; D is unresolved. Trimming took 5 bases from V and 3 from J, leaving 11 bases between them. Germline CDR1 reads SGHRS; CDR2 reads YFSETQ. The CDR3 totals 13 residues. The CDR3 DNA reads TGCGCCAGCAGGATTAACAGCCACACTGAAGCTTTCTTT. This gives the protein CASRINSHTEAFF.

This clone appeared a few times. The chain couples TRBV7-9 to TRBJ1-5; no definite D call. This CDR3 contains 15 residues. Between the trimmed V and J ends, which lost 5 bases and 0 bases, there was a span of 11 bases. Per germline, CDR1 SEHNR and CDR2 FQNEAQ (reference sequence). As DNA, the CDR3 is TGTGCCAGCAGCACCTCAAGCTATAGCAATCAGCCCCAGCATTTT. This sequence encodes CASSTSSYSNQPQHF.

The chain couples TRBV5-4 to TRBJ2-1; no reliable D call. From germline, CDR1 is SGHNT and CDR2 YYREEE (reference sequence). V dropped 0 bases and J dropped 5 bases, with 15 bases sitting between them. This CDR3 comprises 16 residues. As DNA, the CDR3 is TGTGCCAGCAGCTTGGCCGTAGAGGATCTCAACAATGAGCAGTTCTTC. Translation: CASSLAVEDLNNEQFF.

The rearrangement links TRBV7-2 to TRBJ1-1, with D maybe TRBD1 (6 bases). The CDR3 has 15 amino acids. The V end lost 2 bases, the J end lost 1 base, and 11 bases lay between the germline ends. Germline loops: CDR1 SGHTA, CDR2 FQGNSA. The CDR3 is CASSLWQGRNTEAFF. The CDR3 DNA is TGTGCCAGCAGCTTATGGCAGGGGAGGAACACTGAAGCTTTCTTT.

The chain carries TRBV28 and TRBJ1-5; D gene unclear. Trimming took off 5 bases at V and 6 bases at J, with 14 bases between the two ends. This CDR3 is built from 14 residues. Germline assignment: CDR1 MDHEN and CDR2 SYDVKM. The DNA for the CDR3 is TGTGCCAGCAGTAAGGGAGGGTCGGGTCAGCCCCAGCATTTT. Its translation is CASSKGGSGQPQHF. Drawing the rest from reference TRBV28 and TRBJ1-5, the complete variable domain is DVKVTQSSRYLVKRTGEKVFLECVQDMDHENMFWYRQDPGLGLRLIYFSYDVKMKEKGDIPEGYSVSREKKERFSLILESASTNQTSMYLCASSKGGSGQPQHFGDGTRLSIL.